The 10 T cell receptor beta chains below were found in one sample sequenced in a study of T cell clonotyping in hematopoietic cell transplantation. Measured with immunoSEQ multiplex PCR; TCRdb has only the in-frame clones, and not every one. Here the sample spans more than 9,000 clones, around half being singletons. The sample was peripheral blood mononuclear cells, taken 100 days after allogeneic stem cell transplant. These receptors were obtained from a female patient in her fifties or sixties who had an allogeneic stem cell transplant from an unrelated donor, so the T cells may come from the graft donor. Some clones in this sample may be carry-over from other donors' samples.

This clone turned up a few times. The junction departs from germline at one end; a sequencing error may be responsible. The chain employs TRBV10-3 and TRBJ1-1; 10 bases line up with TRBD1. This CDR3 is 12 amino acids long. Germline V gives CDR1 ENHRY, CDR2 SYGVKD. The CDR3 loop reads CATGQGETEAFF. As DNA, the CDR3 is TGTGCCACTGGACAGGGGGAAACTGAAGCCTTCTTT.

As DNA, the CDR3 is TGCAGCATTCCCCGAGGGATGCGGAACACTGAAGCTTTCTTT. As protein: CSIPRGMRNTEAFF. The V gene is TRBV29-1, the J gene TRBJ1-1; no clear D gene. CDR3 size: 14 residues. Germline values: CDR1 SQVTM, CDR2 ANQGSEA. Trimming cost V 8 bases and J 1 base, with 17 bases left between them. The whole variable domain, filled in from reference TRBV29-1 and TRBJ1-1, reads SAVISQKPSRDICQRGTSLTIQCQVDSQVTMMFWYRQQPGQSLTLIATANQGSEATYESGFVIDKFPISRPNLTFSTLTVSNMSPEDSSIYLCSIPRGMRNTEAFFGQGTRLTVV.

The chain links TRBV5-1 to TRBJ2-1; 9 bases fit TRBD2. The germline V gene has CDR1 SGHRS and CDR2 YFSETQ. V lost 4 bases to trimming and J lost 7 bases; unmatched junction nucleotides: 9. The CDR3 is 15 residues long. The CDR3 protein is CASSGSGLAGNEQFF. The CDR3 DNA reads TGCGCCAGCAGCGGATCTGGTCTAGCGGGAAATGAGCAGTTCTTC. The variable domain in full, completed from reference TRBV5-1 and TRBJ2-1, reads KAGVTQTPRYLIKTRGQQVTLSCSPISGHRSVSWYQQTPGQGLQFLFEYFSETQRNKGNFPGRFSGRQFSNSRSEMNVSTLELGDSALYLCASSGSGLAGNEQFFGPGTRLTVL.

CDR3: CAWSVRGRGYTF. CDR3 coding DNA: TGTGCCTGGAGTGTCAGGGGTCGCGGCTACACCTTC. This chain joins TRBV30 and TRBJ1-2; tentative D call: TRBD1 (6 bases). Between the trimmed V and J ends, which lost 0 bases and 8 bases, there was a span of 10 bases. Germline V gene data show CDR1 as GTSNPN and CDR2 as SVGIG (reference sequence). This CDR3 comprises 12 residues. Drawing the rest from reference TRBV30 and TRBJ1-2, the complete variable domain is SQTIHQWPATLVQPVGSPLSLECTVEGTSNPNLYWYRQAAGRGLQLLFYSVGIGQISSEVPQNLSASRPQDRQFILSSKKLLLSDSGFYLCAWSVRGRGYTFGSGTRLTVV.

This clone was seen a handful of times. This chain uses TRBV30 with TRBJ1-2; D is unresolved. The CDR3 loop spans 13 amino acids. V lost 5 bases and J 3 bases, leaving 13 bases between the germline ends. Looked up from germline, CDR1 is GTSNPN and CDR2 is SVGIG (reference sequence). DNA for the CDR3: TGTGCCTGGGCCCGGGATCTTCACTATGGCTACACCTTC. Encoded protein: CAWARDLHYGYTF.

The CDR3 region is CASSHRTENTEAFF. The CDR3 DNA reads as TGTGCCAGCAGTCACAGGACGGAGAACACTGAAGCTTTCTTT. The chain joins TRBV6-1 to TRBJ1-1; D may be TRBD1 (5 bases). CDR3 length: 14 amino acids. V was trimmed by 5 bases and J by 1 base, leaving 11 bases between them. CDR1 is MNHNS, CDR2 SASEGT, per germline.

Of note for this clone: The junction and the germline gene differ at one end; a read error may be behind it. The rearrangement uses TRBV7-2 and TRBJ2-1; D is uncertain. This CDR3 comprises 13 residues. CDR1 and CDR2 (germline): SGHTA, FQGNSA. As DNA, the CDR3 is TGTGCCAGCAGCTTATGGATTGACAAGGAGCAGTTCTTC. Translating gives CASSLWIDKEQFF.

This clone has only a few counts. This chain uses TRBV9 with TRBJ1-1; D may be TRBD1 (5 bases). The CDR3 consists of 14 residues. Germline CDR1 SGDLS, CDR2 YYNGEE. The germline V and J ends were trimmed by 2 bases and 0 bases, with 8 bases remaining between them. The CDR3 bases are TGTGCCAGCAGCGTGGGGGGAATGAACACTGAAGCTTTCTTT. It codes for CASSVGGMNTEAFF.

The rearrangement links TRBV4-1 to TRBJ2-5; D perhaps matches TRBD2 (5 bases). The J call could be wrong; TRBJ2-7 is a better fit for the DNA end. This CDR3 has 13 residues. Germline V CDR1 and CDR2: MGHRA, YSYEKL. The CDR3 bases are TGCGCCAGCAGCCCACGCGGGCGCTACGAGCAGTACTTC. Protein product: CASSPRGRYEQYF.

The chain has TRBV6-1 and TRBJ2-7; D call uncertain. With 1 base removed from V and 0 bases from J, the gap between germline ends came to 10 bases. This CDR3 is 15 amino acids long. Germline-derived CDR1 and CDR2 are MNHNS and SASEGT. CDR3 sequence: CASSEGAESSYEQYF. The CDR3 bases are TGTGCCAGCAGTGAAGGCGCGGAAAGCTCCTACGAGCAGTACTTC.